The source of this T cell receptor (beta chain) is a study of cytomegalovirus exposure and HLA in healthy donors. As for this clone: Its antigen remains unknown.

PCR used 60 Vbeta primers and 13 Jbeta primers. Original handling: There were 80 million to 95 million unique TCR beta chains by a later count, and around 10 million of them were shared. Sequenced by immunoSEQ multiplex PCR; TCRdb stores in-frame clones only, minus some. The V and J calls and clone size come from that table; D and trimming were worked out from the DNA. The table has about 200,000 clones, 86% seen once. Germline V CDR1 and CDR2: SGHKS, YYEKEE (reference sequence). The CDR3 is 17 residues long. The V gene end was trimmed by 2 bases and the J gene end by 6 bases; junction bases not matched to a gene: 12. Study-level findings and limits: What a later analysis showed was that several of the most significant clusters appeared linked to common viral pathogens.

The genes are TRBV5-5 and TRBJ1-4; 8 bases line up with TRBD1. This receptor was taken from a woman in her 30s in good health and CMV-seronegative. Sequencing used PBMCs. CDR3 sequence reads: CASSLRDRGIIDEKLFF. As DNA, the CDR3 is TGTGCCAGCAGCTTACGAGACAGGGGAATAATTGATGAAAAACTGTTTTTT.